The entry below gives a single T cell receptor (beta chain) sequence along with its context. This record comes from a study of blood T cell repertoires in COVID-19. About the research overall: The analysed material was cDNA or gDNA that came from T cells, B-cell-depleted T cells, or PBMCs.

The data were produced by immunoSEQ multiplex PCR, yet TCRdb's version contains in-frame clones alone and is incomplete. The sample includes about 49,000 clones, approximately 90% of them seen just once. This receptor was taken from a man aged 40-55 years with active COVID-19. Specimen: peripheral blood.

CDR3 protein: CASSFTSGGGSGELFF. In DNA, the CDR3 is TGTGCCAGCAGTTTCACTAGCGGAGGAGGGTCCGGGGAGCTGTTTTTT. This sequence joins TRBV6-5 and TRBJ2-2; 8 nucleotides align to TRBD2. Per the germline V gene, CDR1 is MNHEY and CDR2 is SVGAGI. Trimming took 4 bases from V and 6 from J; bases not matched to a gene: 10. This CDR3 has 16 amino acids.